The next 29 T cell receptor beta chains were all read from a single sample in a study of technical replicates of blood from a few donors (dated by TCRdb to 2016 to 2017). Libraries were prepared through the immunoSEQ multiplex PCR assay. TCRdb's version of the immuneACCESS table is confined to in-frame rearrangements and falls short of the full clone set. An unresolved V gene accounts for under half of the shortfall where checked; the remainder is of unknown origin. This sample gives 95,000 to 100,000 clones in total; roughly 95% of them show up just once. Approximately 0.22% of the sample comes from the top ten. The source material was T cells isolated from PBMCs. These receptors all come from a human donor in good health.

The chain employs TRBV27 and TRBJ2-5; 9 bases fit TRBD2. CDR1 is MNHEY and CDR2 is SMNVEV in the germline V gene (reference sequence). The V and J ends lost 4 bases and 5 bases, in that order; junction bases with no gene match: 8. The CDR3 sequence is 15 residues long. The chain's CDR3 is CASSYAGGRGETQYF. CDR3 coding DNA: TGTGCCAGCAGTTATGCGGGGGGGCGCGGCGAGACCCAGTACTTC.

The V call is TRBV6-6, the J call TRBJ1-1; tentatively, D is TRBD1 (6 bases). The CDR3 is made up of 15 amino acids. Germline lookup yields CDR1 MNHNY and CDR2 SVGAGI (reference sequence). V was pared by 3 bases and J by 1 base, with 12 bases between. This CDR3 is CASSYSSGANTEAFF. The CDR3 DNA reads TGTGCCAGCAGTTATTCGTCAGGGGCGAACACTGAAGCTTTCTTT.

Of note for this clone: Other DNA variants within this sample encode the same CDR3. The V gene is TRBV5-1, the J gene TRBJ2-1; 11 bases map to TRBD2. Germline V gives CDR1 SGHRS, CDR2 YFSETQ. J gave up 4 bases and V 4 bases, and 7 bases lay outside the gene matches. This CDR3 has 16 amino acids. As DNA, the CDR3 is TGCGCCAGCAGCCTGGGGACTAGCGGCTCTTACAATGAGCAGTTCTTC. Translated, it gives CASSLGTSGSYNEQFF.

The chain has TRBV2 and TRBJ1-5, with D unresolved. Trimming took 6 bases from V and 5 from J, leaving 11 bases between them. This CDR3 has 13 amino acids. Per germline, CDR1 SNHLY and CDR2 FYNNEI. CDR3 DNA sequence: TGTGCCAGCAGAGCAAGTGAAGATCAGCCCCAGCATTTT. Its protein product is CASRASEDQPQHF.

The chain has TRBV5-6 and TRBJ1-4; D is unclear. The CDR3 runs to 18 residues. Trimming shortened V by 4 bases and J by 0 bases, and 19 bases separated the two germline ends. Germline V gives CDR1 SGHDT, CDR2 YYEEEE. The CDR3 DNA is TGTGCCAGCAGCCCACCCCCGGGGAAACTAGCAACTAATGAAAAACTGTTTTTT. Its translation is CASSPPPGKLATNEKLFF.

The chain recombines TRBV7-9 with TRBJ2-3; maybe TRBD2 (5 bases). Germline CDR1 and CDR2: SEHNR and FQNEAQ (reference sequence). CDR3 length: 12 residues. V dropped 9 bases and J dropped 0 bases, with 7 bases sitting between them. The CDR3, as DNA: TGTGCCAGTAGCGAGAGCACAGATACGCAGTATTTT. Protein: CASSESTDTQYF.

This clone was seen once. The chain combines TRBV28 with TRBJ2-3; 8 bases are a match to TRBD2. This CDR3 is 15 amino acids long. The germline V gene encodes CDR1 MDHEN and CDR2 SYDVKM. J gave up 0 bases and V 5 bases, and 4 bases lay outside the gene matches. The CDR3 coding sequence is TGTGCCAGCAGTGTAGCGGGAACTAGCACAGATACGCAGTATTTT. Translating it yields CASSVAGTSTDTQYF.

The V call is TRBV19, the J call TRBJ1-2; D uncertain. The V end was cut by 6 bases, the J end by 1 base, with 21 bases between. The CDR3 consists of 17 residues. Looked up from germline, CDR1 is LNHDA and CDR2 is SQIVND (reference sequence). The CDR3 DNA reads TGTGCCAGTAGCCCGCGGGGATTTCATCCCGTTAACTATGGCTACACCTTC. It yields the protein CASSPRGFHPVNYGYTF.

This clone was observed once. This chain connects TRBV10-1 to TRBJ2-3, with 8 bases fitting TRBD2. V was pared by 3 bases and J by 4 bases, with 3 bases of the junction left unmatched. From germline, CDR1 is WNHNN and CDR2 SYGVQD (reference sequence). CDR3 length: 14 amino acids. The CDR3 nucleotides are TGCGCCAGCAGTGATCAAGCGGGAGCAGATACGCAGTATTTT. It is translated as CASSDQAGADTQYF.

The V gene is TRBV14, the J gene TRBJ2-1; the match to TRBD1 covers 9 bases. The germline V gene has CDR1 SGHDN and CDR2 FVKESK. The CDR3 loop spans 16 amino acids. V lost 4 bases to trimming and J lost 6 bases; unmatched junction nucleotides: 10. The CDR3 region has the DNA TGTGCCAGCAGCCGTACCTACGGGACAGGGCGCAATGAGCAGTTCTTC. Translated, it gives CASSRTYGTGRNEQFF. Complete variable domain (other parts from reference TRBV14 and TRBJ2-1): EAGVTQFPSHSVIEKGQTVTLRCDPISGHDNLYWYRRVMGKEIKFLLHFVKESKQDESGMPNNRFLAERTGGTYSTLKVQPAELEDSGVYFCASSRTYGTGRNEQFFGPGTRLTVL.

The CDR3 sequence is CASSLRRAGYEQYF. The DNA of the CDR3 is TGTGCCAGCAGTTTACGTCGGGCGGGTTACGAGCAGTACTTC. The chain combines TRBV27 with TRBJ2-7, with a possible D match to TRBD2 (5 bases). V lost 2 bases to trimming and J lost 4 bases, with 12 bases between them. Germline V lookup: CDR1 MNHEY, CDR2 SMNVEV (reference sequence). The CDR3 consists of 14 residues.

The chain carries TRBV28 and TRBJ2-2; a possible D gene is TRBD2 (5 bases). CDR3 length equals 12 residues. The V gene's germline CDR1 is MDHEN and CDR2 SYDVKM. The V end was cut by 10 bases, the J end by 1 base, with 7 bases between. CDR3 bases: TGTGCCATCAGCGGGAACACCGGGGAGCTGTTTTTT. It codes for CAISGNTGELFF.

The J gene is TRBJ1-5, the V gene TRBV4-1, with D possibly TRBD1 on 6 matching bases. The CDR3 extends over 12 amino acids. V dropped 3 bases and J dropped 9 bases, with 9 bases sitting between them. CDR1 and CDR2 from the germline V gene are MGHRA and YSYEKL. CDR3 bases: TGCGCCAGCAGCCACACGACAGGGCCCCAGCATTTT. The encoded protein is CASSHTTGPQHF.

The rearrangement links TRBV11-2 to TRBJ1-1; a possible D gene is TRBD1 (5 bases). CDR1 is SGHAT, CDR2 FQNNGV, per germline. Trimming pared 5 bases from V and 2 bases from J, leaving 9 bases between. The CDR3 runs to 13 residues. The CDR3 nucleotides are TGTGCCAGCAGCCCGGGGGTTAACACTGAAGCTTTCTTT. Amino acid sequence: CASSPGVNTEAFF.

V usage is TRBV4-2 and J usage is TRBJ2-3; 11 positions match TRBD2. This CDR3 has 17 residues. V was clipped by 1 base and J by 3 bases; unmatched bases: 6. Germline V gene data show CDR1 as LGHNA and CDR2 as YNFKEQ. The CDR3 nucleotides are TGTGCCAGCAGCCAAGTTAGCGGGAGGGCCAGGACAGATACGCAGTATTTT. Encoded protein: CASSQVSGRARTDTQYF.

The V and J genes are TRBV28 and TRBJ2-4; the match to TRBD2 covers 10 bases. The CDR3 is made up of 17 amino acids. The V segment lost 2 bases and the J segment 0 bases; nucleotides outside the gene matches: 4. Germline V lookup: CDR1 MDHEN, CDR2 SYDVKM. CDR3 bases: TGTGCCAGCAGTTTACCCAGCGGGAGGGAAGCCAAAAACATTCAGTACTTC. Translating it yields CASSLPSGREAKNIQYF.

The rearrangement uses TRBV7-9 and TRBJ2-7, with 10 bases aligning to TRBD2. The CDR3 is made up of 16 amino acids. Trimming cost V 1 base and J 2 bases; bases outside gene matches: 5. Germline V CDR1 and CDR2: SEHNR, FQNEAQ (reference sequence). The DNA for the CDR3 is TGTGCCAGCAGCTTAGTCGGCCTAGCGGGAGCCTACGAGCAGTACTTC. Translated: CASSLVGLAGAYEQYF.

The rearrangement joins TRBV6-5 to TRBJ2-7; 11 bases match TRBD1. Germline CDR1 MNHEY, CDR2 SVGAGI. The V gene end was trimmed by 4 bases and the J gene end by 3 bases; junction bases not matched to a gene: 8. This CDR3 comprises 16 residues. CDR3 sequence: CASSLQTGTGGYEQYF. CDR3 nucleotides: TGTGCCAGCAGTTTGCAAACCGGGACAGGGGGCTACGAGCAGTACTTC.

The chain links TRBV27 to TRBJ2-3; 16 bases are a match to TRBD2. The V gene end was trimmed by 6 bases and the J gene end by 3 bases; junction bases not matched to a gene: 12. The CDR3 is made up of 19 amino acids. CDR1 MNHEY and CDR2 SMNVEV come from the germline V gene (reference sequence). This CDR3 is CASSRGLAGGPGGTDTQYF. The DNA of the CDR3 is TGTGCCAGCAGCCGGGGACTAGCGGGAGGGCCCGGGGGGACAGATACGCAGTATTTT.

The chain couples TRBV15 to TRBJ2-7; D gene ambiguous. V shed 0 bases and J shed 3 bases, with 12 bases lying between them. CDR3 length equals 15 residues. Germline loops: CDR1 LNHNV, CDR2 YYDKDF (reference sequence). The CDR3 nucleotides are TGTGCCACCAGCAGAGATGACTCAAGAAGCTACGAGCAGTACTTC. As protein: CATSRDDSRSYEQYF.

This chain links TRBV19 with TRBJ2-7; 7 bases map to TRBD1. The CDR3 covers 14 residues. The trim removed 2 bases at V and 5 bases at J, leaving 6 bases unmatched. Germline V CDR1 and CDR2: LNHDA, SQIVND (reference sequence). The CDR3 loop is CASSISTGVNEQYF. In DNA, the CDR3 is TGTGCCAGTAGTATAAGCACAGGGGTGAACGAGCAGTACTTC.

The rearrangement joins TRBV6-1 to TRBJ1-3, with D tentatively TRBD1 (6 bases). The length of the CDR3 is 17 residues. Deletions cut 3 bases from V and 0 bases from J, with 15 bases between. Germline values: CDR1 MNHNS, CDR2 SASEGT. The CDR3 sequence: CASSERRDTHSGNTIYF. The CDR3 DNA follows: TGTGCCAGCAGTGAGCGCCGGGACACGCACTCTGGAAACACCATATATTTT.

This chain's CDR3 is CASSTSGGYSGNTIYF. DNA for the CDR3: TGTGCCAGTAGTACGTCTGGAGGGTACTCTGGAAACACCATATATTTT. The chain is built from TRBV19 and TRBJ1-3; the D is unclear. With 4 bases removed from V and 0 bases from J, the gap between germline ends came to 13 bases. Germline V gene data show CDR1 as LNHDA and CDR2 as SQIVND (reference sequence). CDR3 length: 16 residues.

V and J are TRBV7-2 and TRBJ2-1; TRBD2 matches at 9 bases. The CDR3 has 16 amino acids. CDR1 and CDR2 (germline): SGHTA, FQGNSA. J was trimmed by 0 bases and V by 5 bases; bases with no gene match: 5. CDR3 amino acids: CASSLGGGASYNEQFF. The CDR3 nucleotides read TGTGCCAGCAGCCTAGGCGGGGGGGCCTCCTACAATGAGCAGTTCTTC.

This chain joins TRBV7-3 and TRBJ2-6, with D maybe TRBD1 (6 bases). This CDR3 spans 16 amino acids. Germline V gene sequence: CDR1 SGHTA, CDR2 FQGTGA. V lost 5 bases, J lost 4 bases, and 15 bases lay in between. The CDR3 nucleotides read TGTGCCAGCAGCCCGGTTATGGGGGCCGGGGCCAACGTCCTGACTTTC. As protein: CASSPVMGAGANVLTF.

The rearrangement joins TRBV2 to TRBJ2-7; D remains unclear. The CDR3 length is 14 residues. Trimming cost V 7 bases and J 0 bases, with 13 bases left between them. Germline V gives CDR1 SNHLY, CDR2 FYNNEI. The CDR3 region is CASNTAVSSYEQYF. DNA for the CDR3: TGTGCCAGCAATACAGCTGTGAGCTCCTACGAGCAGTACTTC.

The V gene is TRBV14, the J gene TRBJ2-1; D is undetermined. V was trimmed by 5 bases and J by 1 base, leaving 12 bases between them. Germline V gene lookup returns CDR1 SGHDN and CDR2 FVKESK. This CDR3 is built from 15 residues. The CDR3 nucleotides are TGTGCCAGCAGCTGGGCTTGGTCTTCCTACAATGAGCAGTTCTTC. Translated: CASSWAWSSYNEQFF.

The chain carries TRBV5-4 and TRBJ2-7, with D tentatively TRBD1 (6 bases). Trimming took off 4 bases at V and 2 bases at J, with 13 bases between the two ends. The germline CDR1 and CDR2 sequences are SGHNT and YYREEE (reference sequence). The CDR3 is 14 amino acids. CDR3 sequence (DNA): TGTGCCAGCAGCCCCGTTGGGGGCGCCTACGAGCAGTACTTC. This translates into CASSPVGGAYEQYF.

CDR3 bases: TGTGCCAGCAGAGGGGCGTCTGGGGCCAACGTCCTGACTTTC. Amino acids: CASRGASGANVLTF. The chain has TRBV6-5 and TRBJ2-6, with D perhaps TRBD1 (5 bases). In germline, CDR1 is MNHEY, CDR2 SVGAGI. The CDR3 is 14 amino acids. The V end was cut by 6 bases, the J end by 1 base, with 7 bases between.